This note documents a single T cell receptor beta chain sequence. The antigen it binds to is not known. One base away there is no much larger clone; base qualities are not given. Reading the germline V gene gives CDR1 KGHDR and CDR2 SFDVKD. V lost 4 bases and J lost 6 bases, and the count of bases not matched to a germline gene is 1. Reading from cysteine to phenylalanine, the CDR3 counts 13 amino acids. Kept here is only the CDR3 DNA, which spans 39 bases and is read in frame from base 1. This specimen belongs to a study of control samples from healthy donors and cancer patients (dated by TCRdb to the early 2020s). The library was built by means of the immunoSEQ multiplex PCR assay. The source is immuneACCESS, and TCRdb retained only in-frame sequences with V and J called. Part of the clones is not carried over; for the studies checked, unresolved V genes explain less than half of this, and the remainder is unexplained. The sample includes fewer than 200,000 clones, with roughly 90% observed a single time. The top ten hold roughly 1.3% of the sample.

The chain was built from TRBV24-1 and TRBJ1-5, with TRBD1 matching 8 junction bases. Sequenced input: blood. The sequence derives from a woman aged 50 to 60 in good health. For the CDR3, the sequence is CATSDRGPQPQHF. The nucleotide sequence is TGTGCCACCAGTGACAGGGGGCCTCAGCCCCAGCATTTT.